Each of the 27 T cell receptor beta chains below was sequenced from the same sample in a study of OX40 agonist ivuxolimab in advanced cancers. TCRdb keeps only in-frame clones here, not all; method: immunoSEQ multiplex PCR. Of around 63,000 clones listed, around 89% are singletons. The starting material was CD4+ or CD8+ T cells sorted from blood, obtained in a trial of the OX40 agonist ivuxolimab. The origin of the receptors is an adult with an advanced solid tumor such as melanoma, head and neck, liver or kidney cancer.

This clone came up once. J is TRBJ2-1 and V is TRBV5-4, with a tentative D call TRBD2 (5 bases). The length of the CDR3 is 14 residues. Trimming removed 4 bases from V and 5 bases from J, with 13 bases in between. Per germline, CDR1 SGHNT and CDR2 YYREEE (reference sequence). This CDR3 reads CASSEGTRDNEQFF. CDR3 sequence (DNA): TGTGCCAGCAGCGAAGGAACTAGGGACAATGAGCAGTTCTTC.

The chain carries TRBV27 and TRBJ2-7; TRBD1 agrees at 8 bases. The CDR3 runs 14 residues. Trimming at V came to 6 bases and at J to 6 bases, leaving 10 bases not matched to a gene. Looked up from germline, CDR1 is MNHEY and CDR2 is SMNVEV (reference sequence). The DNA of the CDR3 is TGTGCCAGCAGGATTGGACAGGGCTGGGGCGAGCAGTACTTC. Translating it yields CASRIGQGWGEQYF.

The chain recombines TRBV11-3 with TRBJ2-7; D unclear. V dropped 0 bases and J dropped 0 bases, with 6 bases sitting between them. Germline assignment: CDR1 SGHNT and CDR2 YENEEA. There are 14 residues in the CDR3. This chain's CDR3 is CASSLDSASYEQYF. In DNA form, the CDR3 reads TGTGCCAGCAGCTTAGACAGTGCCTCCTACGAGCAGTACTTC. Combining the CDR3 with reference TRBV11-3 and TRBJ2-7 gives the whole variable domain EAGVVQSPRYKIIEKKQPVAFWCNPISGHNTLYWYLQNLGQGPELLIRYENEEAVDDSQLPKDRFSAERLKGVDSTLKIQPAELGDSAVYLCASSLDSASYEQYFGPGTRLTVT.

This chain joins TRBV19 and TRBJ1-6; the D is unclear. With 2 bases removed from V and 10 bases from J, the gap between germline ends came to 9 bases. CDR1 and CDR2 (germline): LNHDA, SQIVND (reference sequence). This CDR3 is 13 amino acids long. This CDR3 reads CASSISWESPLHF. CDR3 in DNA: TGTGCCAGTAGTATATCATGGGAATCACCCCTCCACTTT.

The rearrangement joins TRBV6-5 to TRBJ1-3; D is undetermined. Trimming pared 11 bases from V and 11 bases from J, leaving 25 bases between. Germline values: CDR1 MNHEY, CDR2 SVGAGI. This CDR3 spans 14 amino acids. The CDR3 coding sequence is TGTGCCCCCCGAGGGCGCGATGTGGGGATAGCCATATATTTT. Amino acids: CAPRGRDVGIAIYF.

The J gene is TRBJ2-1, the V gene TRBV5-1; 9 nucleotides align to TRBD2. Germline V gives CDR1 SGHRS, CDR2 YFSETQ. This CDR3 region has 15 residues. Losses at the gene ends were 0 bases for V and 4 bases for J; bases not matched to a gene: 2. CDR3 in DNA: TGCGCCAGCAGCTTGGCTAGCGGGGTATACAATGAGCAGTTCTTC. It is translated as CASSLASGVYNEQFF.

This clone was observed a handful of times. This rearrangement joins TRBV5-4 to TRBJ2-5, with a possible D match to TRBD1 (6 bases). The CDR3 is 15 amino acids. CDR1 is SGHNT, CDR2 YYREEE, per germline (reference sequence). V lost 4 bases and J 5 bases, leaving 18 bases between the germline ends. The CDR3: CASSVGQQVEETQYF. The CDR3 bases are TGTGCCAGCAGCGTCGGACAGCAAGTTGAGGAGACCCAGTACTTC.

This clone was detected once. The rearrangement joins TRBV5-1 to TRBJ2-3; perhaps TRBD1 as D (5 bases). Germline V CDR1 and CDR2: SGHRS, YFSETQ. The CDR3 is 14 residues long. Between the trimmed V and J ends, which lost 5 bases and 1 base, there was a span of 11 bases. CDR3 amino acids: CASRKGSGTDTQYF. The CDR3, as DNA: TGCGCCAGCAGGAAGGGGTCGGGCACAGATACGCAGTATTTT.

V is TRBV2 and J is TRBJ2-6; D is uncertain. Germline V CDR1 and CDR2: SNHLY, FYNNEI. V lost 8 bases to trimming and J lost 4 bases, with 12 bases between them. This CDR3 is built from 14 residues. CDR3 sequence: CASDGLGGANVLTF. The CDR3 bases are TGTGCCAGCGACGGTCTCGGGGGGGCCAACGTCCTGACTTTC.

The rearrangement links TRBV4-1 to TRBJ2-1; D may be TRBD2 (6 bases). The CDR3 is made up of 14 amino acids. Germline CDR1 and CDR2: MGHRA and YSYEKL. Trimming removed 3 bases at V and 6 bases at J, with 12 bases between. Here the CDR3 DNA reads TGCGCCAGCAGCCACACAAAGCGGGTCAATGAGCAGTTCTTC. Its protein product is CASSHTKRVNEQFF.

The chain recombines TRBV4-1 with TRBJ1-4; D remains ambiguous. From germline, CDR1 is MGHRA and CDR2 YSYEKL. V lost 5 bases, J lost 4 bases, and 8 bases lay in between. The CDR3 spans 13 residues. The CDR3 DNA sequence: TGCGCCAGCAGCGTGATGAATAATGAAAAACTGTTTTTT. Translated: CASSVMNNEKLFF.

This chain connects TRBV5-4 to TRBJ2-7; a possible D gene is TRBD2 (6 bases). Germline-derived CDR1 and CDR2 are SGHNT and YYREEE (reference sequence). Trimming cost V 8 bases and J 0 bases, with 12 bases left between them. The CDR3 totals 13 residues. The DNA of the CDR3 is TGTGCCAGTCAGGCGGGGTCCTCCTACGAGCAGTACTTC. The encoded protein is CASQAGSSYEQYF.

The chain has TRBV19 and TRBJ2-3, with TRBD2 as a possible D gene (5 bases). The V gene's germline CDR1 is LNHDA and CDR2 SQIVND (reference sequence). The CDR3 sequence is 14 residues long. V shed 8 bases and J shed 4 bases, with 16 bases lying between them. This CDR3 reads CASQTMMGADTQYF. In DNA, the CDR3 is TGTGCCAGTCAAACTATGATGGGAGCAGATACGCAGTATTTT.

Written as DNA, the CDR3 is TGTGCCAGTAGTATAGGGTTGGTCAGCATCACAGATACGCAGTATTTT. Encoded protein: CASSIGLVSITDTQYF. The rearrangement uses TRBV19 and TRBJ2-3; D is unresolved. CDR3 length: 16 amino acids. Trimming pared 1 base from V and 2 bases from J, leaving 13 bases between. Germline loops: CDR1 LNHDA, CDR2 SQIVND (reference sequence).

The chain combines TRBV7-6 with TRBJ2-2; D is ambiguous. The V gene lost 5 bases and the J gene lost 5 bases, with 9 bases spanning the gap. CDR3 length: 13 amino acids. Germline loops: CDR1 SGHVS, CDR2 FNYEAQ. The CDR3 nucleotides are TGTGCCAGCAGCGTTGATGAGACCGGGGAGCTGTTTTTT. Protein: CASSVDETGELFF.

The chain recombines TRBV7-6 with TRBJ1-4; 7 positions agree with TRBD1. This CDR3 is built from 15 residues. Germline V gene sequence: CDR1 SGHVS, CDR2 FNYEAQ. J was trimmed by 4 bases and V by 5 bases; bases with no gene match: 7. This chain's CDR3 is CASSPGGDLNEKLFF. As DNA, the CDR3 is TGTGCCAGCAGCCCAGGGGGAGACCTTAATGAAAAACTGTTTTTT.

This clone was counted once. The chain is built from TRBV14 and TRBJ1-2, with TRBD1 matching over 9 bases. With V trimmed by 0 bases and J by 4 bases, 6 bases remained unmatched. The CDR3 spans 16 residues. Germline values: CDR1 SGHDN, CDR2 FVKESK. Here the CDR3 reads CASSQDQQGATYGYTF. CDR3 nucleotide sequence: TGTGCCAGCAGCCAAGATCAACAGGGGGCAACCTATGGCTACACCTTC.

The J gene is TRBJ2-1, the V gene TRBV27; no definite D call. The ends were cut back, 5 bases at V and 0 bases at J, with 17 bases in the middle. CDR3 length equals 17 residues. The germline V gene encodes CDR1 MNHEY and CDR2 SMNVEV (reference sequence). The CDR3 nucleotides are TGTGCCAGCAGTCTTTTACGGGCCACAAGCTCCTACAATGAGCAGTTCTTC. As protein: CASSLLRATSSYNEQFF.

The V call is TRBV18, the J call TRBJ2-7, with 9 bases lining up with TRBD2. The V gene's germline CDR1 is KGHSH and CDR2 LQKENI. The V and J ends lost 3 bases and 3 bases, in that order; junction bases with no gene match: 6. The CDR3 runs 15 residues. CDR3 nucleotides: TGTGCCAGCTCACCGTCGACTAGCGGAGGCTACGAGCAGTACTTC. As protein: CASSPSTSGGYEQYF.

The chain has TRBV28 and TRBJ1-3; no definite D call. Germline V CDR1 and CDR2: MDHEN, SYDVKM. V lost 8 bases, J lost 4 bases, and 12 bases lay in between. The CDR3 consists of 13 residues. The CDR3 region has the DNA TGTGCCAGCCAATGGGGAGGGGGAAACACCATATATTTT. Translated, it gives CASQWGGGNTIYF.

V gene TRBV18 combines with J gene TRBJ1-1; D possibly corresponds to TRBD1 (5 bases). Germline CDR1 is KGHSH and CDR2 is LQKENI. V gave up 5 bases and J gave up 4 bases, with 17 bases separating them. This CDR3 is built from 15 residues. In DNA form, the CDR3 reads TGTGCCAGCTCATTTGCGGGGGGAAGGGTCACTGAAGCTTTCTTT. This translates into CASSFAGGRVTEAFF.

The chain is built from TRBV19 and TRBJ2-4; D not resolved. CDR3 length: 14 residues. The V end lost 7 bases, the J end lost 8 bases, and 18 bases lay between the germline ends. Per germline, CDR1 LNHDA and CDR2 SQIVND (reference sequence). The CDR3 coding sequence is TGTGCCAGTACCCCCCGGCGAGGTCAGGACATTCAGTACTTC. Residues: CASTPRRGQDIQYF.

This rearrangement joins TRBV5-6 to TRBJ2-1, with TRBD1 as a possible D gene (6 bases). The V and J ends lost 1 base and 8 bases respectively, with 19 bases between them. The germline CDR1 and CDR2 sequences are SGHDT and YYEEEE. The CDR3 has 16 residues. In DNA form, the CDR3 reads TGTGCCAGCAGCTTGCAGGGGTTAGCCCTTGACGATGAGCAGTTCTTC. Protein sequence: CASSLQGLALDDEQFF.

There are a few counts of this clone. The V gene is TRBV7-9, the J gene TRBJ1-2; D is ambiguous. V lost 5 bases and J 4 bases, leaving 5 bases between the germline ends. The CDR3 loop spans 11 amino acids. Germline values: CDR1 SEHNR, CDR2 FQNEAQ (reference sequence). CDR3 nucleotides: TGTGCCAGCAGCCCAGCCTATGGCTACACCTTC. Its translation: CASSPAYGYTF.

The V call is TRBV6-5, the J call TRBJ2-4, with D maybe TRBD1 (5 bases). The CDR3 length is 14 residues. V was shortened by 4 bases and J by 3 bases, with 10 bases between the two germline ends. Germline-derived CDR1 and CDR2 are MNHEY and SVGAGI. CDR3: CASSSQGGKNIQYF. In DNA, the CDR3 is TGTGCCAGCAGTTCCCAGGGCGGCAAAAACATTCAGTACTTC.

The chain carries TRBV5-4 and TRBJ2-7; 16 bases agree with TRBD2. CDR1 and CDR2 (germline): SGHNT, YYREEE (reference sequence). This CDR3 contains 17 residues. V lost 3 bases and J lost 2; bases outside the gene matches: 5. The DNA for the CDR3 is TGTGCCAGCAGCTCAGGGACTAGCGGGGGGGCCCCCTACGAGCAGTACTTC. Its protein is CASSSGTSGGAPYEQYF.

The chain is built from TRBV5-6 and TRBJ1-6; 8 nucleotides match TRBD1. J gave up 6 bases and V 0 bases, and 2 bases lay outside the gene matches. The CDR3 runs to 15 residues. Germline assignment: CDR1 SGHDT and CDR2 YYEEEE. This CDR3 is CASSLGRGRNSPLHF. For the CDR3, the DNA is TGTGCCAGCAGCTTGGGCAGGGGGCGTAATTCACCCCTCCACTTT.